The rows below give T cell receptor beta chains drawn from one sample of a study of long-term antiretroviral therapy in people with HIV. The method was immunoSEQ multiplex PCR; TCRdb's version includes in-frame clones alone and lacks a portion of them. The sample lists about 15,000 clones, roughly 80% occurring once. The specimen comprised unsorted PBMCs, sampled just before starting antiretroviral therapy. These receptors were obtained from a man aged 40-49 years with HIV. Each CDR3 is given with its conserved first and last residue. The D gene is left open where the match is weak.

TRBD2 | TRBJ2-1 | TRBV6-1 | CASSEAPPSGRARDEQFF | TGTGCCAGCAGTGAAGCACCTCCCAGCGGGAGGGCGCGCGATGAGCAGTTCTTC
TRBD2 | TRBJ2-3 | TRBV6-6 | CASSYGRDRTDTQYF | TGTGCCAGCAGTTACGGGAGGGATCGCACAGATACGCAGTATTTT
- | TRBJ2-1 | TRBV15 | CATSRNKALESSYNEQFF | TGTGCCACCAGCAGAAATAAAGCCCTTGAAAGCTCCTACAATGAGCAGTTCTTC
- | TRBJ1-2 | TRBV4-1 | CASSQDAGGDYGYTF | TGCGCCAGCAGCCAAGATGCGGGGGGCGACTATGGCTACACCTTC
- | TRBJ2-7 | TRBV14 | CASSQGGIEQYF | TGTGCCAGCAGCCAAGGGGGAATCGAGCAGTACTTC
TRBD1 | TRBJ2-1 | TRBV4-1 | CASRLTGEGEQFF | TGCGCCAGCAGGCTTACAGGGGAAGGTGAGCAGTTCTTC
- | TRBJ2-2 | TRBV6-6 | CASHPTRPTGELFF | TGTGCCAGCCATCCCACCAGGCCCACCGGGGAGCTGTTTTTT
- | TRBJ2-1 | TRBV29-1 | CSVVGGGSYNEQFF | TGCAGCGTTGTTGGAGGGGGCTCCTACAATGAGCAGTTCTTC
- | TRBJ1-4 | TRBV6-5 | CASSYSYPQTTLELFF | TGTGCCAGCAGTTACTCGTACCCACAGACCACTCTGGAACTGTTTTTT
TRBD1 | TRBJ1-1 | TRBV6-1 | CASRGGTETSEAFF | TGTGCCAGCAGGGGCGGGACAGAGACGTCTGAAGCTTTCTTT